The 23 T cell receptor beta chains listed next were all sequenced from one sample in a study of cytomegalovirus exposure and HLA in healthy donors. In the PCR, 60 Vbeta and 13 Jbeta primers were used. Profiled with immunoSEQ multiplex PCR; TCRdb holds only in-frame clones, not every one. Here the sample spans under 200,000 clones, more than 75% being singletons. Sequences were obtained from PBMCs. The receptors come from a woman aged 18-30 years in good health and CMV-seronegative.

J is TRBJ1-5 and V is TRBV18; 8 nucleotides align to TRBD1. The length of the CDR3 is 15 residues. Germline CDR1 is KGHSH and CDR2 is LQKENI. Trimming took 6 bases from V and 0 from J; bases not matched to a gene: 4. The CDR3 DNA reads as TGTGCCAGCTCGCCTACAGGGGGTAGCAATCAGCCCCAGCATTTT. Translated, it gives CASSPTGGSNQPQHF.

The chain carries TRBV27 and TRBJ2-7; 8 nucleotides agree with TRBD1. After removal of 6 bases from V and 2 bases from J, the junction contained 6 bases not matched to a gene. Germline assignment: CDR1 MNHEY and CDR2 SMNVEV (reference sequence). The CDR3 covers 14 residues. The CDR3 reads CASRETGATYEQYF. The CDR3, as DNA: TGTGCCAGCAGAGAGACAGGGGCAACCTACGAGCAGTACTTC.

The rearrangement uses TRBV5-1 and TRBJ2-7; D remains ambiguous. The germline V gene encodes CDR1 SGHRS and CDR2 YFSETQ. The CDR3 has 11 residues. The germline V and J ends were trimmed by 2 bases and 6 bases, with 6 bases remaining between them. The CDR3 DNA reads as TGCGCCAGCAGCTTCAGTGGCGAGCAGTACTTC. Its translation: CASSFSGEQYF.

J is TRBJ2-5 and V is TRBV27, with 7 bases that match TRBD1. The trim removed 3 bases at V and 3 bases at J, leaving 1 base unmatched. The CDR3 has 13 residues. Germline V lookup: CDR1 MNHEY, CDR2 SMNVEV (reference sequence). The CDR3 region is CASSFGTEETQYF. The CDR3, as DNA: TGTGCCAGCAGTTTTGGGACAGAAGAGACCCAGTACTTC.

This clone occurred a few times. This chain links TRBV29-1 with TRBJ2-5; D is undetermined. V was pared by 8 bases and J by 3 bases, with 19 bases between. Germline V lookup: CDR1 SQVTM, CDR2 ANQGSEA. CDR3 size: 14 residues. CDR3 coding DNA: TGCAGCACCTCCCAAGGAACTACGAAAGAGACCCAGTACTTC. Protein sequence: CSTSQGTTKETQYF.

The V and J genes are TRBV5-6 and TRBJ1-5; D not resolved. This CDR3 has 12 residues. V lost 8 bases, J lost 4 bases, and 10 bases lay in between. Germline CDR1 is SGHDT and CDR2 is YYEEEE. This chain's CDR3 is CASKRWNQPQHF. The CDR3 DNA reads TGTGCCAGTAAGCGTTGGAATCAGCCCCAGCATTTT.

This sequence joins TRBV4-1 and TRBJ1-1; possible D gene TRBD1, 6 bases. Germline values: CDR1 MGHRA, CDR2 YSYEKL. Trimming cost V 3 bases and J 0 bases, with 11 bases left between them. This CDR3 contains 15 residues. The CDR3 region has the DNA TGCGCCAGCAGCCACCCAGGGACATTGAACACTGAAGCTTTCTTT. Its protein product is CASSHPGTLNTEAFF.

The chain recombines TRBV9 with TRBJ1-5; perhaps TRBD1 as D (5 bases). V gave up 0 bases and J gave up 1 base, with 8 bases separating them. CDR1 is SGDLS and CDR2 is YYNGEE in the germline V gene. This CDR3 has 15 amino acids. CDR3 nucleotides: TGTGCCAGCAGCGTAGCCGGGGGAAGCAATCAGCCCCAGCATTTT. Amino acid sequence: CASSVAGGSNQPQHF.

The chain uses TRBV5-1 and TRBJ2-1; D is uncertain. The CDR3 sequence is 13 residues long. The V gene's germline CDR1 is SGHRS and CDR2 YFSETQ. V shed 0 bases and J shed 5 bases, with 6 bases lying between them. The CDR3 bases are TGCGCCAGCAGCTTGGACTTCCACAATGAGCAGTTCTTC. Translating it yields CASSLDFHNEQFF. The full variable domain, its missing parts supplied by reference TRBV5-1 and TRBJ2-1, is KAGVTQTPRYLIKTRGQQVTLSCSPISGHRSVSWYQQTPGQGLQFLFEYFSETQRNKGNFPGRFSGRQFSNSRSEMNVSTLELGDSALYLCASSLDFHNEQFFGPGTRLTVL.

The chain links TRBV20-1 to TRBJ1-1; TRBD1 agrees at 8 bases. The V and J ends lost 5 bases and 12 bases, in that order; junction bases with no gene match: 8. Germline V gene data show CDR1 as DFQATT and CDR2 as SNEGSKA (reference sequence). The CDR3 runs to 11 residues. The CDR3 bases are TGCAGTGCTCAGACAGGGGCGGGACCTTTCTTT. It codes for CSAQTGAGPFF.

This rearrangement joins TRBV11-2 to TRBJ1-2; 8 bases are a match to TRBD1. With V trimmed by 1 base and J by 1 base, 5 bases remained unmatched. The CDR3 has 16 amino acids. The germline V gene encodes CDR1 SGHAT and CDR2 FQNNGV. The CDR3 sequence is CASSLGGTGLNYGYTF. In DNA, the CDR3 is TGTGCCAGCAGCTTAGGGGGGACAGGACTTAACTATGGCTACACCTTC.

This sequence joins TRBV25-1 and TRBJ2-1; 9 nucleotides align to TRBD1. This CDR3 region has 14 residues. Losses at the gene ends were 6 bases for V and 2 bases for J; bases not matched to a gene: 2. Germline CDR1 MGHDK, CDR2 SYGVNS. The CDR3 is CASRRTGAYNEQFF. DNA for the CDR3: TGTGCCAGCAGGAGGACAGGGGCCTACAATGAGCAGTTCTTC.

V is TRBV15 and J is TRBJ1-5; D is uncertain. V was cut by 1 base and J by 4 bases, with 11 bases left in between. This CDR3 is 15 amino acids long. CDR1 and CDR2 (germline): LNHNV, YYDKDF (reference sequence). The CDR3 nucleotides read TGTGCCACCAGCAGAGGAATGGGGAGGAATCAGCCCCAGCATTTT. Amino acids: CATSRGMGRNQPQHF. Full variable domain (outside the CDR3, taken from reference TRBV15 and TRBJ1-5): DAMVIQNPRYQVTQFGKPVTLSCSQTLNHNVMYWYQQKSSQAPKLLFHYYDKDFNNEADTPDNFQSRRPNTSFCFLDIRSPGLGDTAMYLCATSRGMGRNQPQHFGDGTRLSIL.

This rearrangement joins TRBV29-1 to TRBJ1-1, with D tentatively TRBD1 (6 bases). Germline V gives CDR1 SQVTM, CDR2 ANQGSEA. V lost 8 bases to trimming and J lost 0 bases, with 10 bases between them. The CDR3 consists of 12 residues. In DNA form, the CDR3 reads TGCAGCCAGGACAGTTTGAACACTGAAGCTTTCTTT. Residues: CSQDSLNTEAFF.

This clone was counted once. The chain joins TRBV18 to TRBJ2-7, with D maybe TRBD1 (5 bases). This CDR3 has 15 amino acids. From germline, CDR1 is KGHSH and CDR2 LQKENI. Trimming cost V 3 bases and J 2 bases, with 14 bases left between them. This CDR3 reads CASSPRSRETYEQYF. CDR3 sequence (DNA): TGTGCCAGCTCACCCCGATCCAGGGAAACCTACGAGCAGTACTTC.

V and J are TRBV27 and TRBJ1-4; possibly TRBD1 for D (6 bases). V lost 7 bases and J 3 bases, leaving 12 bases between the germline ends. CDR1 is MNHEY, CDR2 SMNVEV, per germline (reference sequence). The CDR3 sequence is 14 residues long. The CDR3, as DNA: TGTGCCAGCAAAATACAGGGTCCTAATGAAAAACTGTTTTTT. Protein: CASKIQGPNEKLFF.

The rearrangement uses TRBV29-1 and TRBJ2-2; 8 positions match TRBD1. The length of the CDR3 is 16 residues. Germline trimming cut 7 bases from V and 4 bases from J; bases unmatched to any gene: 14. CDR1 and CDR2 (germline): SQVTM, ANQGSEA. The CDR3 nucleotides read TGCAGCGCCCGCGGATCAGACAGGGGTGTCACCGGGGAGCTGTTTTTT. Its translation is CSARGSDRGVTGELFF.

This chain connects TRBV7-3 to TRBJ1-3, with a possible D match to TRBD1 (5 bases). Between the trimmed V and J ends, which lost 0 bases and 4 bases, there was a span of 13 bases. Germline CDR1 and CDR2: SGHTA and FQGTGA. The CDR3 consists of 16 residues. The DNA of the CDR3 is TGTGCCAGCAGCTTAACTTTCAGGGCGACCGGAAACACCATATATTTT. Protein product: CASSLTFRATGNTIYF.

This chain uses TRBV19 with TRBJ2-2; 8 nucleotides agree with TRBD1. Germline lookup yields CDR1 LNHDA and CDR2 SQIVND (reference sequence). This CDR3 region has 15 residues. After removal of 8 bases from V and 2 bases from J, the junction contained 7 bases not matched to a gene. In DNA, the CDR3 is TGTGCCAGTTCTGGGGGACAGGTAAACACCGGGGAGCTGTTTTTT. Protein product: CASSGGQVNTGELFF. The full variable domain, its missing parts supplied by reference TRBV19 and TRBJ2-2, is DGGITQSPKYLFRKEGQNVTLSCEQNLNHDAMYWYRQDPGQGLRLIYYSQIVNDFQKGDIAEGYSVSREKKESFPLTVTSAQKNPTAFYLCASSGGQVNTGELFFGEGSRLTVL.

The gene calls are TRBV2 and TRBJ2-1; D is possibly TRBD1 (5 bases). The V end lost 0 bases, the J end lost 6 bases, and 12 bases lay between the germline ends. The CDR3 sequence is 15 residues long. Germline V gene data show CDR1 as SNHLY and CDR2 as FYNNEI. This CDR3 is CASSEAGLRGNEQFF. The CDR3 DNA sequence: TGTGCCAGCAGTGAAGCTGGCCTAAGGGGCAATGAGCAGTTCTTC.

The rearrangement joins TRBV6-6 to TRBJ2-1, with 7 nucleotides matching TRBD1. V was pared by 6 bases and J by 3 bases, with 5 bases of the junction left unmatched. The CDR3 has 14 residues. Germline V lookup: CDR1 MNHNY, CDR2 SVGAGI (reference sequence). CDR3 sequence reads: CASSPTGYYNEQFF. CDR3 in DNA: TGTGCCAGCAGCCCGACAGGGTACTACAATGAGCAGTTCTTC.

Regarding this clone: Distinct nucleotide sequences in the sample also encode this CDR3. This CDR3 reads CASSQDLNTQYF. The DNA for the CDR3 is TGCGCCAGCAGCCAAGATTTAAATACGCAGTATTTT. V usage is TRBV4-1 and J usage is TRBJ2-3; D is ambiguous. Per germline, CDR1 MGHRA and CDR2 YSYEKL. The CDR3 is 12 amino acids. V lost 0 bases and J 7 bases, leaving 5 bases between the germline ends.

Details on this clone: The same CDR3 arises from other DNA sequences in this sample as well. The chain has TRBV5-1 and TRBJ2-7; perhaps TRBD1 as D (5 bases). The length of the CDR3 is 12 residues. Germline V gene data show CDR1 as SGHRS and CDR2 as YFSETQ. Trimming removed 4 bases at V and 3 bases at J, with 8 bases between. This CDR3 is CASSPDSYEQYF. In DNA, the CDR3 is TGCGCCAGCAGCCCAGACAGCTACGAGCAGTACTTC.